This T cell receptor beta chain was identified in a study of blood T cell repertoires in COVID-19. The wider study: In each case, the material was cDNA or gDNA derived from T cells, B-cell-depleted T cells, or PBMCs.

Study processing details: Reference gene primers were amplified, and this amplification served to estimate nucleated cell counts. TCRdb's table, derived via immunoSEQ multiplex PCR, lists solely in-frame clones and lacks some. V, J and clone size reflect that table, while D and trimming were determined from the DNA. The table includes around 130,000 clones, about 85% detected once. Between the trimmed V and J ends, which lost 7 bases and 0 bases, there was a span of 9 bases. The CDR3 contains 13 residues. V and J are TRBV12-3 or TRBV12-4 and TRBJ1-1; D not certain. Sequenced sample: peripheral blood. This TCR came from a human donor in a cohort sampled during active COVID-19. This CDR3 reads CASKEGVNTEAFF. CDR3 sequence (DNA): TGTGCCAGCAAAGAGGGAGTGAACACTGAAGCTTTCTTT.